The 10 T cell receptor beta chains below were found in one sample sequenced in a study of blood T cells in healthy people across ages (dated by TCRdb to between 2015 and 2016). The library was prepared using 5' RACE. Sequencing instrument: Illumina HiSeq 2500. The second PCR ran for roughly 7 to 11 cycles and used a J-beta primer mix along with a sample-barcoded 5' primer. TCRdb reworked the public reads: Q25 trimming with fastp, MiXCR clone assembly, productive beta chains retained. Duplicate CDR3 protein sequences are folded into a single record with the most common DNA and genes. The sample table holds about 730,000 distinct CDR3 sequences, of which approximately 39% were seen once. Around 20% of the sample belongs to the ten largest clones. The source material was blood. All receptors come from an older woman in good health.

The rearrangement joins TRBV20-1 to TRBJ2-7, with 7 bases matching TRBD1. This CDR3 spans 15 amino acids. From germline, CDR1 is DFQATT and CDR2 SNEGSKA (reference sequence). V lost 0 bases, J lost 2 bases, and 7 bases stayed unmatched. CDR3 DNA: TGCAGTGCTAGAGACCCACAGGGGATTCCCTACGAGCAGTACTTC. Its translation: CSARDPQGIPYEQYF.

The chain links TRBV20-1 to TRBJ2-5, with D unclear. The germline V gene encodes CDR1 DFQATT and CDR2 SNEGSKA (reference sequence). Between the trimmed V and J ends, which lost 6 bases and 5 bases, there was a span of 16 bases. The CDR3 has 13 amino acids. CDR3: CSAPLGPGETQYF. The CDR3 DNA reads TGCAGTGCCCCCTTGGGCCCTGGGGAGACCCAGTACTTC.

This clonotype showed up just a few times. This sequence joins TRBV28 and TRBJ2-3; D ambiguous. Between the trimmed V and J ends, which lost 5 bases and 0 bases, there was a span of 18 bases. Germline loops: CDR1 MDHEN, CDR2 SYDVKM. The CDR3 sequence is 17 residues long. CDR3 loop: CASSLPGQPQSTDTQYF. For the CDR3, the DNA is TGTGCCAGCAGTCTTCCCGGCCAGCCTCAAAGCACAGATACGCAGTATTTT.

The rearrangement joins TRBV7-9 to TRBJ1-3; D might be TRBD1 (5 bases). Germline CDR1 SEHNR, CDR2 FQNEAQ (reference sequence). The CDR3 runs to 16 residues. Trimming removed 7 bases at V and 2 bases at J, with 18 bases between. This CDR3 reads CASNKQGAPTGNTIYF. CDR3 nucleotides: TGTGCCAGCAACAAGCAAGGGGCTCCTACTGGAAACACCATATATTTT.

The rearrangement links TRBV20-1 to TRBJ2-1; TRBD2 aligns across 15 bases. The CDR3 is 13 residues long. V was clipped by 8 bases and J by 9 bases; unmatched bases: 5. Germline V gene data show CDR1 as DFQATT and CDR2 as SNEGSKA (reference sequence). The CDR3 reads CSTGTSGRFEQFF. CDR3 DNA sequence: TGCAGTACCGGGACTAGCGGGAGGTTTGAGCAGTTCTTC.

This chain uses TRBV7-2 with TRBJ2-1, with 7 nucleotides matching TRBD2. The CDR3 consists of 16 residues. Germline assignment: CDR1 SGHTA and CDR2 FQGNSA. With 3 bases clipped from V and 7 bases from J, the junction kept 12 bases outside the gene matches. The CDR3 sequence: CASSLTSRRPGNEQFF. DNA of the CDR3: TGTGCCAGCAGCTTGACTAGCAGGAGACCAGGAAATGAGCAGTTCTTC.

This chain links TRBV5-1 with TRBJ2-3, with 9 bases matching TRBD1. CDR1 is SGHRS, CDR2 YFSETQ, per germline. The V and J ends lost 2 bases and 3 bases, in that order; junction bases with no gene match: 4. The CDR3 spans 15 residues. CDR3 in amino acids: CASSLQGALTDTQYF. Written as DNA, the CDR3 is TGCGCCAGCAGCTTACAGGGGGCGCTGACAGATACGCAGTATTTT.

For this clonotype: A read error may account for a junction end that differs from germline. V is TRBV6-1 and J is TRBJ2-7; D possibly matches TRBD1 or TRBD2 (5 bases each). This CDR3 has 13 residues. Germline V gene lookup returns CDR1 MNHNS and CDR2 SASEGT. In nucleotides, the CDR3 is TGTGCCAGCAGGGAAGGGGAGACCTACGAGCAGTACTTC. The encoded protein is CASREGETYEQYF.

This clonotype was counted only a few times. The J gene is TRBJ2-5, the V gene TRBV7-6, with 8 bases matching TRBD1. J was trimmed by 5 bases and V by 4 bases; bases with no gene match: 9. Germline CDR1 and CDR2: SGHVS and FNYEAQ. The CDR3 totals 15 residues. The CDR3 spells CASSYGQGSEETQYF. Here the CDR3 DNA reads TGTGCCAGCAGCTACGGACAGGGAAGCGAGGAGACCCAGTACTTC.

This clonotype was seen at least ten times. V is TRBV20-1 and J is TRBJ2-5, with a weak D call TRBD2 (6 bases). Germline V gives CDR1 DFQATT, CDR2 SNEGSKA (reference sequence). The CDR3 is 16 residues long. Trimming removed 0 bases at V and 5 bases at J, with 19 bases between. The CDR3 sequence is CSARDLLGGAWETQYF. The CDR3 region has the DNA TGCAGTGCTAGAGATCTTCTCGGGGGAGCGTGGGAGACCCAGTACTTC.